A single sample is the source of the 17 T cell receptor beta chains below, sequenced in a study of beta chain features in type 1 diabetes. The whole isolated RNA underwent reverse transcription, so sequencing captured expressed TCRB transcripts. Generated by immunoSEQ multiplex PCR, the TCRdb table keeps only in-frame clones and is missing some. The sample includes 250,000 to 300,000 clones, around 7.8% of them seen just once. The sequenced sample consisted of central memory CD4+ T cells from blood. The receptors shown here come from a woman aged 18-35 years in good health.

This clone was seen a handful of times. The V and J genes are TRBV5-6 and TRBJ1-5; D not resolved. V was trimmed by 3 bases and J by 4 bases, leaving 14 bases between them. From germline, CDR1 is SGHDT and CDR2 YYEEEE. CDR3 length: 15 residues. The CDR3 DNA follows: TGTGCCAGCAGCTCTCGACGACGGCGAAATCAGCCCCAGCATTTT. Protein product: CASSSRRRRNQPQHF.

J is TRBJ1-1 and V is TRBV2, with 8 positions matching TRBD1. Per germline, CDR1 SNHLY and CDR2 FYNNEI. The junction had 6 bases not matched to a gene; V was cut back by 4 bases and J by 5 bases. The CDR3 loop spans 14 amino acids. CDR3 residues: CASSGTGRRTEAFF. The DNA of the CDR3 is TGTGCCAGCAGTGGGACAGGGAGAAGGACTGAAGCTTTCTTT.

V is TRBV30 and J is TRBJ2-1, with D unresolved. The germline V and J ends were trimmed by 0 bases and 6 bases, with 9 bases remaining between them. CDR3 length: 13 amino acids. Germline lookup yields CDR1 GTSNPN and CDR2 SVGIG (reference sequence). The CDR3 DNA is TGTGCCTGGAGTGTATCCCACTTCAATGAGCAGTTCTTC. This codes for CAWSVSHFNEQFF.

This clone was seen only a few times. The chain couples TRBV7-2 to TRBJ2-1; no firm D call. The V gene lost 3 bases and the J gene lost 4 bases, with 7 bases spanning the gap. The CDR3 length is 13 residues. The V gene's germline CDR1 is SGHTA and CDR2 FQGNSA. CDR3 DNA: TGTGCCAGCAGCTTTGTACTTTACAATGAGCAGTTCTTC. Translation gives CASSFVLYNEQFF. Based on the CDR3 plus reference TRBV7-2 and TRBJ2-1, the full variable domain is GAGVSQSPSNKVTEKGKDVELRCDPISGHTALYWYRQSLGQGLEFLIYFQGNSAPDKSGLPSDRFSAERTGGSVSTLTIQRTQQEDSAVYLCASSFVLYNEQFFGPGTRLTVL.

The sample holds a few counts of this clone. The chain combines TRBV20-1 with TRBJ2-7; TRBD2 matches at 9 bases. In germline, CDR1 is DFQATT, CDR2 SNEGSKA (reference sequence). This CDR3 is 11 amino acids long. CDR3 coding DNA: TGCTCCTGCGGGGGGGCTAACGAGCAGTACGTC. Translating it yields CSCGGANEQYV.

V is TRBV19 and J is TRBJ2-1; 7 bases are shared with TRBD2. The CDR3 extends over 14 amino acids. In germline, CDR1 is LNHDA, CDR2 SQIVND (reference sequence). Trimming took 3 bases from V and 3 from J; bases not matched to a gene: 2. CDR3: CASSIPGGYNEQFF. The DNA for the CDR3 is TGTGCCAGTAGTATCCCGGGGGGCTACAATGAGCAGTTCTTC. The variable domain in full, completed from reference TRBV19 and TRBJ2-1, reads DGGITQSPKYLFRKEGQNVTLSCEQNLNHDAMYWYRQDPGQGLRLIYYSQIVNDFQKGDIAEGYSVSREKKESFPLTVTSAQKNPTAFYLCASSIPGGYNEQFFGPGTRLTVL.

This clone was counted at least ten times. This chain links TRBV28 with TRBJ1-5; D is unclear. The CDR3 sequence is 13 residues long. V was shortened by 9 bases and J by 0 bases, with 9 bases between the two germline ends. Germline values: CDR1 MDHEN, CDR2 SYDVKM. The chain's CDR3 is CASRADSNQPQHF. CDR3 sequence (DNA): TGTGCCAGTAGGGCCGATAGCAATCAGCCCCAGCATTTT.

This clone has just a few counts. V is TRBV28 and J is TRBJ1-5, with unresolved D. V dropped 6 bases and J dropped 8 bases, with 14 bases sitting between them. CDR1 is MDHEN, CDR2 SYDVKM, per germline. The CDR3 is made up of 13 amino acids. The CDR3, as DNA: TGTGCCAGCAGCCTGCAGGCCTTTGAGCCCCAGCATTTT. Translated, it gives CASSLQAFEPQHF.

The V call is TRBV7-2, the J call TRBJ1-2; weak D call: TRBD1 (5 bases). Germline V gene lookup returns CDR1 SGHTA and CDR2 FQGNSA. Trimming took off 1 base at V and 9 bases at J, with 9 bases between the two ends. CDR3 length: 12 amino acids. The CDR3 DNA reads as TGTGCCAGCAGCTTAGGAGGGGCTAGCTACACCTTC. Protein sequence: CASSLGGASYTF.

This clone was counted between two and nine times. The J gene is TRBJ1-1, the V gene TRBV6-5, with D possibly being TRBD1 (6 bases). Germline CDR1 reads MNHEY; CDR2 reads SVGAGI. There are 15 residues in the CDR3. V lost 4 bases and J 0 bases, leaving 12 bases between the germline ends. CDR3 protein: CASSSQGYMNTEAFF. The CDR3 DNA follows: TGTGCCAGCAGTTCACAGGGCTACATGAACACTGAAGCTTTCTTT.

This clone turned up a few times. The chain combines TRBV23-1 with TRBJ1-5; D ambiguous. Being an ORF, TRBV23-1 has a function that is uncertain. Trimming cost V 0 bases and J 0 bases, with 9 bases left between them. CDR3 length: 16 residues. This chain's CDR3 is CASSQSVGNSNQPQHF. Here the CDR3 DNA reads TGCGCCAGCAGTCAATCGGTAGGGAATAGCAATCAGCCCCAGCATTTT.

This chain uses TRBV5-4 with TRBJ1-1; a possible D gene is TRBD1 (5 bases). V was shortened by 6 bases and J by 7 bases, with 16 bases between the two germline ends. Germline values: CDR1 SGHNT, CDR2 YYREEE (reference sequence). The CDR3 spans 13 residues. The CDR3 loop is CASTLGTSSEAFF. The CDR3 coding sequence is TGTGCCAGCACCCTAGGGACTTCGAGTGAAGCTTTCTTT. The full variable domain, its missing parts supplied by reference TRBV5-4 and TRBJ1-1, is ETGVTQSPTHLIKTRGQQVTLRCSSQSGHNTVSWYQQALGQGPQFIFQYYREEENGRGNFPPRFSGLQFPNYSSELNVNALELDDSALYLCASTLGTSSEAFFGQGTRLTVV.

The CDR3 bases are TGCGCCAGCAGCTTGATCCCCCGGAACACTGAAGCTTTCTTT. Translation: CASSLIPRNTEAFF. The gene calls are TRBV5-1 and TRBJ1-1; no clear D gene. The CDR3 loop spans 14 amino acids. V lost 1 base and J 1 base, leaving 8 bases between the germline ends. CDR1 and CDR2 (germline): SGHRS, YFSETQ.

This clone was seen a handful of times. It may be a read error: a sequence one base away is much more abundant. CDR3 DNA sequence: TGTGCCAGCAGGGCCGGAGAGCAGTACTTC. It yields the protein CASRAGEQYF. The V gene is TRBV28, the J gene TRBJ2-7; D uncertain. CDR3 length: 10 residues. The germline CDR1 and CDR2 sequences are MDHEN and SYDVKM. With 6 bases removed from V and 7 bases from J, the gap between germline ends came to 7 bases. Full variable domain (outside the CDR3, taken from reference TRBV28 and TRBJ2-7): DVKVTQSSRYLVKRTGEKVFLECVQDMDHENMFWYRQDPGLGLRLIYFSYDVKMKEKGDIPEGYSVSREKKERFSLILESASTNQTSMYLCASRAGEQYFGPGTRLTVT.

The chain employs TRBV25-1 and TRBJ2-2, with D unclear. CDR1 is MGHDK, CDR2 SYGVNS, per germline. This CDR3 contains 12 residues. V shed 3 bases and J shed 3 bases, with 2 bases lying between them. In DNA, the CDR3 is TGTGCCAGCAGTGACCACACCGGGGAGCTGTTTTTT. Translation gives CASSDHTGELFF. The variable domain in full, completed from reference TRBV25-1 and TRBJ2-2, reads EADIYQTPRYLVIGTGKKITLECSQTMGHDKMYWYQQDPGMELHLIHYSYGVNSTEKGDLSSESTVSRIRTEHFPLTLESARPSHTSQYLCASSDHTGELFFGEGSRLTVL.

This clone was detected only a few times. The chain carries TRBV18 and TRBJ1-3; 7 bases align to TRBD1. Germline CDR1 reads KGHSH; CDR2 reads LQKENI. The CDR3 is made up of 15 amino acids. V lost 3 bases and J lost 2; bases outside the gene matches: 4. The DNA of the CDR3 is TGTGCCAGCTCACCCGGAGGGGGCACTGGAAACACCATATATTTT. This codes for CASSPGGGTGNTIYF.

This clone was seen many times. The chain recombines TRBV28 with TRBJ2-5, with D perhaps TRBD1 (6 bases). Per the germline V gene, CDR1 is MDHEN and CDR2 is SYDVKM. Trimming stripped 5 bases from V and 5 bases from J, with 15 bases between. This CDR3 comprises 14 residues. The CDR3 nucleotides are TGTGCCAGCAGTCCACAACAGGGTCAGGAGACCCAGTACTTC. Translating it yields CASSPQQGQETQYF.